This TCR beta chain was captured in a study of early T cells in non-severe SARS-CoV-2 infection (dated by TCRdb to the early 2020s). For context, the study as a whole: Because TCR sequencing was done on bulk RNA from unsorted whole blood, the alpha and beta chains could not be paired. Overall study results and their limits: VDJdb matching was skewed toward anti-spike CD8 responses, so virus-specific expansions were likely underestimated and private and CD4 specificities were missed.

The CDR3 sequence holds 13 residues, the cysteine and phenylalanine included. Of all the DNA, just the CDR3 is kept, 39 bases in frame from base 1. V loses 5 bases, J loses 9 bases, and the germline ends lie 16 bases apart. The germline V gene encodes CDR1 SNHLY and CDR2 FYNNEI. Many counts were recorded for this clonotype. What this receptor recognizes is not known. Base-call qualities are not available, and no considerably larger clone is one nucleotide away. The library was made by 5' RACE. The listed sequencing device is NextSeq 500. The TCR library protocol attached unique molecular identifiers to individual cDNA molecules to correct for sequencing error and PCR bias. Sequencing covered both TCR alpha and beta chains, and within each sample the abundances of alpha and beta sequences were tightly co-correlated. On the authors' methods: V gene, J gene and CDR3 annotation of TCR sequences was performed with Decombinator V4. Expanded TCRs were defined as changing significantly between any two time points under a Poisson model with p below 0.0001. TCR abundances were normalised to the total number of TCRs sequenced per sample and were expressed as counts per million. TRAV1-2 paired with TRAJ12, TRAJ20 or TRAJ33 defined MAIT TCRs, while TRAV10 paired with TRAJ18 defined iNKT TCRs. VDJdb, accessed 1 November 2021, was searched for CMV, EBV and SARS-CoV-2 annotated TCRs, excluding TCRs annotated for multiple antigens. In TCRdb, the public reads were trimmed at Q25 with fastp and aligned with MiXCR, with productive beta chains retained. Identical CDR3 protein sequences are pooled into one entry, listed with their most common genes and DNA. The authors' filters were not applied to this entry. Across this sample there are fewer than 55,000 distinct CDR3 sequences, with about 9.7% seen only once. The ten largest clones represent less than 5% of the sample.

The study was a case-control design nested within a healthcare worker cohort in London, UK, with weekly nasopharyngeal swab PCR tests and blood sampling. Healthcare workers were recruited during the week of the UK lockdown, between 23 and 31 March 2020, and followed weekly for up to roughly 16 weeks. This receptor was obtained from an adult who was a healthcare worker with PCR-confirmed SARS-CoV-2 infection or an uninfected control (not recorded which). The specimen sequenced was whole blood. The sequence is built from TRBV2 and TRBJ1-1; the D gene assignment is ambiguous. The DNA sequence is as follows: TGTGCCAGCAGTTCGACGGGGTTTGTTAAAGCTTTCTTT. This sequence encodes CASSSTGFVKAFF.